This T cell receptor beta chain is drawn from a study of cytomegalovirus exposure and HLA in healthy donors (dated by TCRdb to 2017 to 2019). Looking at the study overall: An earlier analysis of several hundred of the donors reported over 250 Gb of sequence data and roughly 120 million unique TCR beta sequences obtained from about 179 million T cells. Genome-wide SNP genotypes for about 65% of the roughly 670 donors were used in a later genetic analysis, which treated that subset as a discovery cohort. In the later analysis, no new phenotypic data were used to find candidate immune exposures; instead, reliance was placed on TCR beta sequences and their occurrence across donors. The study used immunosequencing to profile the T cell repertoires of approximately 630 subjects and linked those repertoires to cytomegalovirus serostatus. The number of donors typed differed by locus, with about 629-630 for A, B, C, DRB1 and DQB1, 522 for DQA1, about 610 for DPA1, and over 400 for DPB1. Every discovery cohort repertoire had been produced on one sequencing platform. High-throughput TCR immunosequencing, statistical association of individual TCRs with disease status, and machine learning were combined to predict cytomegalovirus infection status. The aim of the study was to test whether cataloging public T cell receptors could identify signatures of past pathogen exposure. Both class I and class II loci were covered by HLA typing, at four-digit resolution. In a later analysis, previously published TCR beta repertoires from 500 to 750 donors were re-analyzed and high-resolution HLA genotyping was added so that TCR occurrence patterns could be studied. In addition to the first cohort of 666 subjects, a separate validation cohort of about 120 different subjects was used. Among 398 genotyped donors of the cohort, an average of approximately 240,000 unique TCR beta nucleotide sequences was sequenced per donor, of which roughly 17% were non-productive. Alongside the repertoire data, information on donor age, sex, ethnicity and CMV serostatus was compiled. An early release covering roughly 600 HLA-typed donors comprised approximately 290 gigabases of sequencing data and about 90 million unique TCR sequences. Roughly 5 DR-DQ haplotypes were treated as single units for association and clustering because of strong linkage in the cohort. Of the roughly 400 genotyped donors, 65% to 90% fell in the genetic ancestry cluster associated with self-reported Caucasian donors. An earlier analysis of some 500 of the donors applied high-throughput TCR beta sequencing to assess whether each TCR beta V gene segment acted as functional or pseudogenic. Results the study describes overall, beyond this receptor: In a later analysis, TCR association rates were found to vary across HLA loci, with the most associated TCRs seen for DRB1 alleles and the fewest for HLA-C alleles. Compared with the approximately 700-donor mean, donors in an Asian-associated ancestry cluster had fewer N-insertions in productive TCRs, according to a later genetic analysis. In a later analysis, several top co-occurrence clusters were reported to appear linked to parvovirus B19, influenza, CMV and Epstein-Barr virus. Because some donors lacked HLA typing at each locus, the association tests relied only on the typed subset. It was suggested by the authors that the approach could potentially be generalized to other disease states and immunological phenotypes. Across donors, most TCR sequences were observed very rarely, whereas some public TCRs were present in many individuals. Because counts were too low, about 18 rarely observed V segments, including chromosome 9 orphons, were excluded from the earlier analysis of fewer than 650 of the donors. When HLA alleles, especially DR and DQ, strongly co-occurred, attributing TCR associations to individual alleles was difficult. V-gene and J-gene trimming of TCR beta chains was associated with a missense DCLRE1C variant in a later genetic analysis, and the association was replicated in an independent cohort. A later analysis found that most CMV-associated TCR beta chains appeared HLA-restricted, with HLA associations seemingly driven largely by CMV exposure. In the study, 150 to 200 TCR beta chains were listed as associated with cytomegalovirus. In a later analysis, HLA-associated TCR beta chains were found to be more clonally expanded and to have lower generation probabilities than equally common non-associated chains. The 87-base-pair reads could not distinguish some IMGT-functional V segments, including TRBV6-2 and TRBV6-3, so those segments were excluded. In this cohort, only TCR beta chains were sequenced, and detectable features were limited by the absence of alpha or paired-chain data. A group of highly shared sequence variants was considered likely to be a technical artifact of the sequencing pipeline. In both the original and validation cohorts, the classifier was reported to diagnose cytomegalovirus status with high specificity and sensitivity. In a later analysis, some 17,000 TCR beta sequences were associated with specific HLA alleles at a false discovery rate of 0.05. In an earlier analysis of some 540 of the donors, most TCR beta V segments appeared in productive rearrangements about 90% or about 30% of the time, broadly matching IMGT annotations. Immune exposure information for the cohort was limited to CMV serostatus. Three of the identified cytomegalovirus-associated TCR beta chains were confirmed in vitro to be specific for cytomegalovirus antigens. A further reported finding was that TCR beta sequences accurately predicted the HLA-A and HLA-B alleles for most subjects in the first cohort. Linkage disequilibrium might explain the correlated functional status among segregating V segments, but an unknown experimental factor could not be excluded. Sequencing depth was assumed to be roughly uniform across donors in the presence/absence analyses, though that assumption may not hold.

The CDR3 covers 15 residues, taking in both the cysteine and the phenylalanine. Solely the CDR3 DNA is kept, with 45 bases framed from the first base. Unmatched junction bases come to 11, with V trimmed by 6 bases and J by 7 bases. From a lookup of the germline V gene (reference sequence), CDR1 and CDR2 are SEHNR and FQNEAQ. About this clone itself: No antigen is known for it. Base-call qualities are not available, and no considerably larger clone is one nucleotide away.

The cohort consisted of fewer than 700 healthy bone marrow donors. At the time of sampling, all cohort members were nominally healthy, though unrecorded immune exposures were likely present. The donor tested CMV seronegative, placing the donor among the roughly 400 seronegative members of the cohort. A peripheral blood sample was provided by each donor, and peripheral blood mononuclear cells were used for TCR beta sequencing. Genomic DNA was extracted from the blood cell samples with the Qiagen DNeasy Blood Extraction Kit. Libraries were constructed by the immunoSEQ multiplex PCR assay. For the multiplex PCR, a mixture combining 60 forward primers for TCR Vbeta segments and 13 reverse primers for TCR Jbeta segments was used. The CDR3 region of rearranged TCR beta genes was amplified from genomic DNA with a multiplex PCR assay. The amplified TCR beta libraries were sequenced on the Illumina HiSeq System as 87-base-pair reads. Per the original workflow: A later analysis tallied 70 million to 100 million unique TCR beta chains across the 700 or so repertoires, and about 12 million of those chains were shared by two or more donors. To remove PCR and sequencing errors, raw reads were error-corrected and collapsed into unique sequences using a nearest-neighbor algorithm that merged closely related sequences. CDR3 sequences were aligned to IMGT reference sequences to assign V, D and J gene segments. For a sequence to be retained, a match of at least six nucleotides was required to both a V gene segment and a J gene segment. Rearrangements were called productive when the CDR3 lacked stop codons and stayed in frame with V and J; all others were non-productive. CDR3 was defined according to IMGT convention as the region running from the second conserved V-encoded cysteine to the conserved J-encoded phenylalanine. Sequences without an unambiguous match to a single V gene segment were excluded from the earlier analysis of a few hundred of the donors. An earlier analysis of fewer than 650 of the donors classified V segments as functional when productive rearrangements were above 56.7% and as segregating when the standard deviation between donors was above 5%. A statistical classification framework was built to diagnose cytomegalovirus status from the catalog of TCR beta chain sequences. A later analysis assigned V and J genes by comparing TCR nucleotide sequences with IMGT/GENE-DB human TR gene sequences. In a later analysis, CDR3 sequences and most-parsimonious VDJ recombination scenarios were assigned using the TCRdist pipeline. A later analysis defined each TCR beta chain by its CDR3 amino acid sequence plus V-gene family, and excluded reads lacking a unique V-gene family. A later analysis removed 550 to 650 highly shared, low-generation-probability nucleotide sequences to deal with suspected cross-contamination and a sequencing artifact. For each public chain, a later analysis derived a clonal expansion index from normalized ranks of inferred template counts within each repertoire. In a later analysis, generation probabilities were computed with a VDJ recombination model fitted to out-of-frame rearrangements, and the resulting probabilities were checked against IGoR. In a later analysis, TCR-TCR, TCR-HLA and TCR-CMV co-occurrence was scored with hypergeometric tests, and a repertoire-size bias correction was applied to TCR pairs. A later analysis estimated false discovery rates by permuting HLA or CMV assignments 20 times. In a later analysis, co-occurring TCRs were grouped using DBSCAN, with TCRdist sequence similarity added in when clustering inside HLA-allele-positive subsets. Co-occurrence clustering excluded repertoires with fewer than 30,000 or more than 120,000 public chains, plus five with anomalous nucleotide sharing. TCRdb mirrors the immuneACCESS table, restricted to in-frame sequences. Some clones are absent from its copies; in checked studies, under half trace to an unresolved V gene, and the reason for the others is unknown. The V and J calls and clone size were taken over from that table, and D and trimming were inferred from the DNA. The sample table shows 84,000 or so clones, and under 85% are seen once. The ten largest clones add up to 2.7% of the sample.

The chain joins TRBV7-9 to TRBJ1-4; TRBD1 agrees with 7 junctional bases. The source of this sequence is a man in his thirties or forties in good health and CMV-seronegative. Sequenced: PBMCs. The CDR3 protein is CASRLPGTVSEKLFF. In nucleotides, the sequence is TGTGCCAGCAGACTGCCCGGGACAGTGAGTGAAAAACTGTTTTTT.